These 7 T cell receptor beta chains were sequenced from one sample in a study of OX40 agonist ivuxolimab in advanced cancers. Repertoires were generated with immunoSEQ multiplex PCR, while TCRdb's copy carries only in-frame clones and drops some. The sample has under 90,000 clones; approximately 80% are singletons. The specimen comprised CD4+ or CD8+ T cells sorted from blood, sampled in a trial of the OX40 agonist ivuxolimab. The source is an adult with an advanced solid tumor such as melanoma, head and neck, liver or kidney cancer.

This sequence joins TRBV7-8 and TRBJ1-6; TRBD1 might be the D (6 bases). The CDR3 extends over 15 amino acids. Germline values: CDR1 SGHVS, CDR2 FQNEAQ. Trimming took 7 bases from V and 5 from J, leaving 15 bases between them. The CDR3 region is CASNAGGRNNSPLHF. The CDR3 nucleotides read TGTGCCAGCAACGCCGGGGGGCGCAATAATTCACCCCTCCACTTT.

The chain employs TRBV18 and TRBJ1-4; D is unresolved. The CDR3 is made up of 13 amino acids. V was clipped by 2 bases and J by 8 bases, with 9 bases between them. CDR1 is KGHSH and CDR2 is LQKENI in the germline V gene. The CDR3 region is CASSPLQTEKLFF. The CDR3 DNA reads TGTGCCAGCTCACCATTACAGACAGAAAAACTGTTTTTT.

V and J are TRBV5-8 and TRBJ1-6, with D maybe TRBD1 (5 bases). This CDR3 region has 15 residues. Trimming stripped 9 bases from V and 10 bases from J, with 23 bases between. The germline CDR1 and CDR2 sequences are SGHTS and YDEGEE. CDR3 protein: CATAAGRSNFSPLHF. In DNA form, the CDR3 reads TGTGCCACCGCCGCAGGGAGATCTAATTTCTCACCCCTCCACTTT. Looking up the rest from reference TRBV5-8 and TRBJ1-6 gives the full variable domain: EAGVTQSPTHLIKTRGQQATLRCSPISGHTSVYWYQQALGLGLQFLLWYDEGEERNRGNFPPRFSGRQFPNYSSELNVNALELEDSALYLCATAAGRSNFSPLHFGNGTRLTVT.

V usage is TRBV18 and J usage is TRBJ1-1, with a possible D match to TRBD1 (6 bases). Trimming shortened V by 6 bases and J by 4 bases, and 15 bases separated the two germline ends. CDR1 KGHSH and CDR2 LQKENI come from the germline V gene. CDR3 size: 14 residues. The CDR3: CASSPPGVFTEAFF. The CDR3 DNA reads TGTGCCAGCTCCCCCCCAGGGGTTTTCACTGAAGCTTTCTTT.

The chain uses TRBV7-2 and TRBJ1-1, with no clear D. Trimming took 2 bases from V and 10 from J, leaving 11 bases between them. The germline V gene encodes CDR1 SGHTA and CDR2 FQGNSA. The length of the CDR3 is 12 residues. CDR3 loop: CASSLRGLPAFF. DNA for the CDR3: TGTGCCAGCAGCTTAAGAGGGCTCCCAGCTTTCTTT.

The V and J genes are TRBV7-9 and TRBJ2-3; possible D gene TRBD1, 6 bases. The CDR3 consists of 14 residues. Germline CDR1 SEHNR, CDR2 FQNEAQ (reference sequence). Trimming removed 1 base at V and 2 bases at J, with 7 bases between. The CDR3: CASSLVGATDTQYF. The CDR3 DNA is TGTGCCAGCAGCTTAGTGGGGGCCACAGATACGCAGTATTTT.

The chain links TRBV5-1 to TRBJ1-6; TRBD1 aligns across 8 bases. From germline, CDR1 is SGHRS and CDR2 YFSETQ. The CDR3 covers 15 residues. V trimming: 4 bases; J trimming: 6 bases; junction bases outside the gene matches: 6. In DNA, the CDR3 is TGCGCCAGCAGCCCCGATACAGGGGGTAATTCACCCCTCCACTTT. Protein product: CASSPDTGGNSPLHF.